This T cell receptor (beta chain) comes out of a study of blood T cell repertoires in COVID-19. V trimming: 0 bases; J trimming: 2 bases; junction bases outside the gene matches: 7. The CDR3 runs 16 residues. Germline CDR1 and CDR2: ENHRY and SYGVKD. Only in-frame clones appear in the TCRdb table, and some are missing; sequencing was by immunoSEQ multiplex PCR. The table records 250,000 or so clones, about 82% of them present only once. V gene TRBV10-3 combines with J gene TRBJ2-7; 7 bases are a match to TRBD1. The TCR sequence derives from a man older than 75 with acute or convalescent COVID-19. The sequenced sample consisted of peripheral blood. In DNA, the CDR3 is TGTGCCATCAGTGAGTCGGCCAGGGGGTTTACCTACGAGCAGTACTTC. It yields the protein CAISESARGFTYEQYF.